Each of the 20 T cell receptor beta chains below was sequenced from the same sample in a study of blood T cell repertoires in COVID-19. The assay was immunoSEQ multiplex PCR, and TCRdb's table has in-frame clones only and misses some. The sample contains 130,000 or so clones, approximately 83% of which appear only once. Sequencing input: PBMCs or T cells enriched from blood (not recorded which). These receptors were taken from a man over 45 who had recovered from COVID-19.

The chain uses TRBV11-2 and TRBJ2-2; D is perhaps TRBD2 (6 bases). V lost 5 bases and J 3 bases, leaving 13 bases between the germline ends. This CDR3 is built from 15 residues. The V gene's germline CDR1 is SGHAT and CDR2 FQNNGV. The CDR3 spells CASSPREEYTGELFF. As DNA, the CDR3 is TGTGCCAGCAGCCCAAGGGAGGAATACACCGGGGAGCTGTTTTTT. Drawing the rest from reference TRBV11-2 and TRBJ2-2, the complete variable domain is EAGVAQSPRYKIIEKRQSVAFWCNPISGHATLYWYQQILGQGPKLLIQFQNNGVVDDSQLPKDRFSAERLKGVDSTLKIQPAKLEDSAVYLCASSPREEYTGELFFGEGSRLTVL.

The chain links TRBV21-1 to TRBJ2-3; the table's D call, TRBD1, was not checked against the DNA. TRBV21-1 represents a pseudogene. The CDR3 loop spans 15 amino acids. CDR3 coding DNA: TGTGCCAGCAGCAAAGGGGCTGCTAGCACAGATACGCAGTATTTT. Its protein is CASSKGAASTDTQYF.

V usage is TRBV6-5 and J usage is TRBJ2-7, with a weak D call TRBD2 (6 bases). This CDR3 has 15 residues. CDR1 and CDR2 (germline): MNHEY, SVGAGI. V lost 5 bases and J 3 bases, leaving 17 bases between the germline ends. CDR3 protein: CASSTPRGGGYEQYF. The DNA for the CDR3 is TGTGCCAGCAGTACCCCGCGGGGTGGGGGCTACGAGCAGTACTTC.

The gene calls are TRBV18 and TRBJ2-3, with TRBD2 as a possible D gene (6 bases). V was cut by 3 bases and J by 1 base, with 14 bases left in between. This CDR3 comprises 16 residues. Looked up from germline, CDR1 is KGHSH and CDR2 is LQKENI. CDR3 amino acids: CASSPYLWEGTDTQYF. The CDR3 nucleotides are TGTGCCAGCTCACCCTACCTGTGGGAGGGCACAGATACGCAGTATTTT.

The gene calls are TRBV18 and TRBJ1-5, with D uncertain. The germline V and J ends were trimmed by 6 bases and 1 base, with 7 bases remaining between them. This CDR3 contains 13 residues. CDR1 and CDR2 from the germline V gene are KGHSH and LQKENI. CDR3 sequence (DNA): TGTGCCAGCTCCCGCGGGAGCAATCAGCCCCAGCATTTT. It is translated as CASSRGSNQPQHF.

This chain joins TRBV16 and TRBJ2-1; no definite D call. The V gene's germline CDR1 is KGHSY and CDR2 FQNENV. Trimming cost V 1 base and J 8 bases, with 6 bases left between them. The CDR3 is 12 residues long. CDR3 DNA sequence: TGTGCCAGCAGCCAATTATTTGATGAGCAGTTCTTC. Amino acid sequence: CASSQLFDEQFF. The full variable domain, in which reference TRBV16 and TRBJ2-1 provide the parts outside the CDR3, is GEEVAQTPKHLVRGEGQKAKLYCAPIKGHSYVFWYQQVLKNEFKFLISFQNENVFDETGMPKERFSAKCLPNSPCSLEIQATKLEDSAVYFCASSQLFDEQFFGPGTRLTVL.

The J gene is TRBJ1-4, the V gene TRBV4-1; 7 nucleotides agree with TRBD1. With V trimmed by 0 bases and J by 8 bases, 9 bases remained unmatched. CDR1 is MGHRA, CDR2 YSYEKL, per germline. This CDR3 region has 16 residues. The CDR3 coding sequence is TGCGCCAGCAGCCAAGAGTGGATGGCAGGGGGGGAAAAACTGTTTTTT. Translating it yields CASSQEWMAGGEKLFF.

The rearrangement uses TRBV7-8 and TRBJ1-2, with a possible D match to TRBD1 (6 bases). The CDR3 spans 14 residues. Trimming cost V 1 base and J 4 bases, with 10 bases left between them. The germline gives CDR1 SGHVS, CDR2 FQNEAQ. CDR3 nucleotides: TGTGCCAGCAGCTTAGTGGACAGCGTCTATGGCTACACCTTC. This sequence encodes CASSLVDSVYGYTF.

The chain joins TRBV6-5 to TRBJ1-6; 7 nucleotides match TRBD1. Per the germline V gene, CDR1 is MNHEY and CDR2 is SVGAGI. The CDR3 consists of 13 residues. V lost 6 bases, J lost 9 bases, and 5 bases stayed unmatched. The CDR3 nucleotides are TGTGCCAGCAGCGGACAGGAAACTTCACCCCTCCACTTT. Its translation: CASSGQETSPLHF.

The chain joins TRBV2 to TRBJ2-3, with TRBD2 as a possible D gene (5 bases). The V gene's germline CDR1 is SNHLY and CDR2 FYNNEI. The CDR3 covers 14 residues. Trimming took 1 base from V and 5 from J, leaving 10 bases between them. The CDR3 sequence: CASSEVTEGDTQYF. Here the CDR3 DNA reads TGTGCCAGCAGTGAAGTTACAGAGGGAGATACGCAGTATTTT.

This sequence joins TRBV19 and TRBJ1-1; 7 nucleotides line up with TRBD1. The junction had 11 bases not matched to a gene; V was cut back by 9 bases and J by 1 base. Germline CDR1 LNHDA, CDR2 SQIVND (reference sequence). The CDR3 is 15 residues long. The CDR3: CASRAGTVPNTEAFF. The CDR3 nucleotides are TGTGCCAGCAGAGCCGGGACAGTTCCGAACACTGAAGCTTTCTTT. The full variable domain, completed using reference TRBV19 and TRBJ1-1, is DGGITQSPKYLFRKEGQNVTLSCEQNLNHDAMYWYRQDPGQGLRLIYYSQIVNDFQKGDIAEGYSVSREKKESFPLTVTSAQKNPTAFYLCASRAGTVPNTEAFFGQGTRLTVV.

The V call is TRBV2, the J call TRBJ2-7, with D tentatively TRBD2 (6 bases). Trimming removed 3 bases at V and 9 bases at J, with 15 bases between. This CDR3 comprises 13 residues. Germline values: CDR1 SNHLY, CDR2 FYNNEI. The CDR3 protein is CASSEDGSGLQYF. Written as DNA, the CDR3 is TGTGCCAGCAGTGAGGATGGATCGGGACTGCAGTACTTC.

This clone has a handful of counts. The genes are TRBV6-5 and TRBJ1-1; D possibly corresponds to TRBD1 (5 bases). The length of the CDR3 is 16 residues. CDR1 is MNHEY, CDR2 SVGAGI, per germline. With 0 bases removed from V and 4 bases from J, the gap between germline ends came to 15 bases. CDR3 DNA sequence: TGTGCCAGCAGTTACTCGATTTTCGGGGGGACCACTGAAGCTTTCTTT. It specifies CASSYSIFGGTTEAFF.

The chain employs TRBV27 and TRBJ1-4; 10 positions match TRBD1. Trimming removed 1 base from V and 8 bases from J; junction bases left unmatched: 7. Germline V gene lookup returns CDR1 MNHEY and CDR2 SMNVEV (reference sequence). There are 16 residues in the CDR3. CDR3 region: CASSLWGTGEGEKLFF. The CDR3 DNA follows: TGTGCCAGCAGTTTATGGGGGACAGGGGAGGGCGAAAAACTGTTTTTT.

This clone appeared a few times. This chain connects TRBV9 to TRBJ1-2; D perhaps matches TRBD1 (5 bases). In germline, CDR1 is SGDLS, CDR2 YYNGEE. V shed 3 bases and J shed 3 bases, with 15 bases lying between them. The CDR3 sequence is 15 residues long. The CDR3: CASSATTGGDYGYTF. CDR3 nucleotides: TGTGCCAGCAGCGCCACGACGGGGGGTGACTATGGCTACACCTTC. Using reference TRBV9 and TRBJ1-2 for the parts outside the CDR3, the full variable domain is DSGVTQTPKHLITATGQRVTLRCSPRSGDLSVYWYQQSLDQGLQFLIQYYNGEERAKGNILERFSAQQFPDLHSELNLSSLELGDSALYFCASSATTGGDYGYTFGSGTRLTVV.

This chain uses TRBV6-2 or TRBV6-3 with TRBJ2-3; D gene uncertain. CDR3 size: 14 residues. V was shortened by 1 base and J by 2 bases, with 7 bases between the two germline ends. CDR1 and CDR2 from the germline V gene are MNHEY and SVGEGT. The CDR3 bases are TGTGCCAGCAGTTACTTTAGCCCCACAGATACGCAGTATTTT. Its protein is CASSYFSPTDTQYF.

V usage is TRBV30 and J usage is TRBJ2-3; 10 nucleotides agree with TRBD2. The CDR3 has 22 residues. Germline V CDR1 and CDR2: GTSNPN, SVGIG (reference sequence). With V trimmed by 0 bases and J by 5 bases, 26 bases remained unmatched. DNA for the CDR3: TGTGCCTGGAGTGTAAGCCCGATCGACACCGACTTGAGCGGGGGGGTAGAAGATACGCAGTATTTT. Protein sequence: CAWSVSPIDTDLSGGVEDTQYF. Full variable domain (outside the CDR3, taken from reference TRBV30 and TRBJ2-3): SQTIHQWPATLVQPVGSPLSLECTVEGTSNPNLYWYRQAAGRGLQLLFYSVGIGQISSEVPQNLSASRPQDRQFILSSKKLLLSDSGFYLCAWSVSPIDTDLSGGVEDTQYFGPGTRLTVL.

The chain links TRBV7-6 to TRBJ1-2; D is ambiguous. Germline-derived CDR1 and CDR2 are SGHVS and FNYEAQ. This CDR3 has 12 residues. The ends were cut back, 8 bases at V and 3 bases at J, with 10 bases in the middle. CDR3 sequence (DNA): TGTGCCAGCGGCGGGGTTGACTATGGCTACACCTTC. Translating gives CASGGVDYGYTF.

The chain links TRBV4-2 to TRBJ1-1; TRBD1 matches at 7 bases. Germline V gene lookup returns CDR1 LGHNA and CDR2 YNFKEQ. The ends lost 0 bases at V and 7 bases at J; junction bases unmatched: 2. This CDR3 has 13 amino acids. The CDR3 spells CASSQDWDSEAFF. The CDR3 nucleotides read TGTGCCAGCAGCCAAGACTGGGACAGTGAAGCTTTCTTT.

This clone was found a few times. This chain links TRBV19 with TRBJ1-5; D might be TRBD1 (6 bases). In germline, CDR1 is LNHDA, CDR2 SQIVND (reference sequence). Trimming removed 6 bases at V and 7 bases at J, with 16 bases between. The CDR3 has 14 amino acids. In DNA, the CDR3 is TGTGCCAGTAGGGGGAACAGGGAGTCGCAGCCCCAGCATTTT. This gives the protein CASRGNRESQPQHF.